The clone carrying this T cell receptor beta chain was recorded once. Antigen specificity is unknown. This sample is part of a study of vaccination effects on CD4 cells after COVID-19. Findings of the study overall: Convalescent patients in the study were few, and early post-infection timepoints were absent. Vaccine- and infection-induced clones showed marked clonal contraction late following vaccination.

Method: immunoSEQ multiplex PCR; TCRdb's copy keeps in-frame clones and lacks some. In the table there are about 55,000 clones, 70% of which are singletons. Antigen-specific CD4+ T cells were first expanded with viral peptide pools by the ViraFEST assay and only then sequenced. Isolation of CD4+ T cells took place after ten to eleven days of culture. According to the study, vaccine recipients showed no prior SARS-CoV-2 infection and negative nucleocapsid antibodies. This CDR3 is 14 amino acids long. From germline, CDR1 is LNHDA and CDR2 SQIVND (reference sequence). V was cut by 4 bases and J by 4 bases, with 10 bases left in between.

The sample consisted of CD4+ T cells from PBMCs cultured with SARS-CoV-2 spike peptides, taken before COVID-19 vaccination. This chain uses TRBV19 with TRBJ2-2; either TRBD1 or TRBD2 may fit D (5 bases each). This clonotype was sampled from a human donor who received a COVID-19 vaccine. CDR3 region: CASSRGRITGELFF. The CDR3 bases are TGTGCCAGTAGTAGGGGACGGATCACCGGGGAGCTGTTTTTT.